Following are 13 T cell receptor beta chains from one sample sequenced in a study of cytomegalovirus exposure and HLA in healthy donors. This PCR relied on a set of 60 Vbeta primers and 13 Jbeta primers. Measured with immunoSEQ multiplex PCR; TCRdb has only the in-frame clones, and not every one. The table lists around 140,000 clones, with about 0.96% in the top ten. What was sequenced was PBMCs. The source of these receptors is a male donor in good health and CMV-seronegative.

The chain is built from TRBV6-5 and TRBJ1-1; the D gene is possibly TRBD1 (6 bases). CDR3 length: 13 amino acids. Trimming took 6 bases from V and 6 from J, leaving 14 bases between them. Germline V CDR1 and CDR2: MNHEY, SVGAGI. The CDR3 is CASRGGADPEAFF. The CDR3, as DNA: TGTGCCAGCAGAGGGGGGGCGGACCCTGAAGCTTTCTTT.

This sequence joins TRBV14 and TRBJ2-7; TRBD2 might be the D (6 bases). Germline assignment: CDR1 SGHDN and CDR2 FVKESK. The V gene lost 0 bases and the J gene lost 1 base, with 10 bases spanning the gap. This CDR3 contains 15 residues. The CDR3 nucleotides read TGTGCCAGCAGCCAAGAGCGGGGCAGTTCCTACGAGCAGTACTTC. It translates to CASSQERGSSYEQYF.

The V call is TRBV14, the J call TRBJ2-5, with TRBD2 matching 7 bases. Trimming cost V 4 bases and J 7 bases; bases outside gene matches: 6. This CDR3 contains 13 residues. CDR1 and CDR2 (germline): SGHDN, FVKESK. The CDR3 nucleotides are TGTGCCAGCAGCCTTGGACTAGTGCCGACCCAGTACTTC. Translated, it gives CASSLGLVPTQYF.

The V call is TRBV10-3, the J call TRBJ1-1; D is unresolved. Trimming removed 6 bases at V and 4 bases at J, with 15 bases between. CDR3 size: 14 residues. Per germline, CDR1 ENHRY and CDR2 SYGVKD. CDR3 protein: CAISPDPGSTEAFF. The CDR3 DNA is TGTGCCATCAGCCCCGATCCGGGGAGCACTGAAGCTTTCTTT.

This chain uses TRBV27 with TRBJ2-4; 9 bases fit TRBD1. Trimming took 5 bases from V and 6 from J; bases not matched to a gene: 14. The CDR3 has 17 residues. The germline V gene encodes CDR1 MNHEY and CDR2 SMNVEV (reference sequence). The CDR3 coding sequence is TGTGCCAGCAGTACTACAGGGGGCGGTTTCGGGGTAAACATTCAGTACTTC. It encodes CASSTTGGGFGVNIQYF.

The chain uses TRBV5-1 and TRBJ2-1; a weak D match, TRBD2 (6 bases). The V end lost 0 bases, the J end lost 2 bases, and 15 bases lay between the germline ends. This CDR3 comprises 17 residues. Looked up from germline, CDR1 is SGHRS and CDR2 is YFSETQ. CDR3 residues: CASSLDGGWGAYNEQFF. DNA for the CDR3: TGCGCCAGCAGCTTGGACGGGGGATGGGGGGCCTACAATGAGCAGTTCTTC. Combining the CDR3 with reference TRBV5-1 and TRBJ2-1 gives the whole variable domain KAGVTQTPRYLIKTRGQQVTLSCSPISGHRSVSWYQQTPGQGLQFLFEYFSETQRNKGNFPGRFSGRQFSNSRSEMNVSTLELGDSALYLCASSLDGGWGAYNEQFFGPGTRLTVL.

V is TRBV27 and J is TRBJ1-2; TRBD1 is a possible D gene (6 bases). The CDR3 contains 15 residues. Looked up from germline, CDR1 is MNHEY and CDR2 is SMNVEV (reference sequence). V lost 6 bases to trimming and J lost 4 bases, with 18 bases between them. The DNA for the CDR3 is TGTGCCAGCAGCCTCAGGGACACCCCGGGCTATGGCTACACCTTC. This encodes CASSLRDTPGYGYTF.

The V gene is TRBV4-1, the J gene TRBJ2-2, with 8 bases fitting TRBD1. Losses at the gene ends were 1 base for V and 2 bases for J; bases not matched to a gene: 6. Germline values: CDR1 MGHRA, CDR2 YSYEKL. This CDR3 has 17 residues. CDR3 nucleotides: TGCGCCAGCAGCCAAGGGGGGACAGGCCATAACACCGGGGAGCTGTTTTTT. Translation: CASSQGGTGHNTGELFF.

The V gene is TRBV11-2, the J gene TRBJ2-7; D is possibly TRBD1 (6 bases). Trimming removed 4 bases at V and 3 bases at J, with 22 bases between. Germline V gene sequence: CDR1 SGHAT, CDR2 FQNNGV. CDR3 length equals 17 residues. This CDR3 reads CASSYSLARDIHYEQYF. CDR3 bases: TGTGCCAGCAGCTATTCCTTGGCTCGGGACATCCACTACGAGCAGTACTTC.

The chain carries TRBV5-4 and TRBJ2-5; 9 nucleotides agree with TRBD2. Germline-derived CDR1 and CDR2 are SGHNT and YYREEE (reference sequence). Trimming took 2 bases from V and 3 from J; bases not matched to a gene: 5. The CDR3 has 15 residues. The CDR3 region is CASSFPSGVEETQYF. The CDR3 DNA reads TGTGCCAGCAGCTTCCCTAGCGGGGTAGAAGAGACCCAGTACTTC.

The chain joins TRBV30 to TRBJ1-3; D perhaps matches TRBD1 (6 bases). Germline CDR1 GTSNPN, CDR2 SVGIG (reference sequence). This CDR3 is 16 amino acids long. V lost 1 base and J 1 base, leaving 14 bases between the germline ends. The CDR3 DNA is TGTGCCTGGAGTGGTCCACAGGGTCCTTCTGGAAACACCATATATTTT. Protein product: CAWSGPQGPSGNTIYF.

This rearrangement joins TRBV29-1 to TRBJ2-1, with D perhaps TRBD2 (5 bases). This CDR3 has 12 residues. CDR1 and CDR2 (germline): SQVTM, ANQGSEA. Trimming stripped 6 bases from V and 6 bases from J, with 12 bases between. CDR3 loop: CSVWTGPNEQFF. In DNA form, the CDR3 reads TGCAGCGTCTGGACTGGCCCCAATGAGCAGTTCTTC.

This rearrangement joins TRBV2 to TRBJ2-7, with TRBD2 matching 13 bases. The CDR3 is 15 amino acids. Germline V gene sequence: CDR1 SNHLY, CDR2 FYNNEI. V was pared by 3 bases and J by 3 bases, with 2 bases of the junction left unmatched. The CDR3 loop is CASSDGTSGVYEQYF. Written as DNA, the CDR3 is TGTGCCAGCAGTGATGGGACTAGCGGGGTCTACGAGCAGTACTTC.